This T cell receptor beta chain derives from a study of T-cell memory formation after mild COVID-19. Per the germline V gene, CDR1 is KGHSH and CDR2 is LQKENI. Trimming cost V 5 bases and J 3 bases; bases outside gene matches: 7. The CDR3 is 16 residues long. Study conclusions and caveats: Contracting clones, day 15 to 85, had balanced CD4/CD8, and later expanders favored CD4+. Those CD4+ clones that contracted were mainly in CM and EM (CD8+ ones in EMRA).

Barcoded TCR alpha and TCR beta cDNA libraries with UMIs came from 5'RACE using constant-segment primers. TCRdb recomputed calls from the 5' RACE reads with MiXCR, one row per CDR3 protein. The data hold about 350,000 distinct CDR3 sequences, with over 25% observed a single time. As concerns this clonotype: Its target is not known.

The sample consisted of PBMCs or a T cell subset sorted from them (not recorded which). The genes are TRBV18 and TRBJ2-6; 7 bases fit TRBD1. The receptor's source is an adult woman who had mild COVID-19 (a few samples of this study predate the infection). Cell type and time point are not known. In nucleotides, the CDR3 is TGTGCCAGCTCAGCTGACAGGGTTGGTGGGGCCAACGTCCTGACTTTC. Translating it yields CASSADRVGGANVLTF.